Listed here are 24 T cell receptor beta chains from one sample, sequenced in a study of T cell changes during pregnancy in multiple sclerosis. Generated by immunoSEQ multiplex PCR, the TCRdb table keeps only in-frame clones and is missing some. The sample includes some 33,000 clones, nearly 90% seen only once; the top ten take roughly 10%. Sequenced material: CD8+ T cells from peripheral blood mononuclear cells, taken in the third trimester of pregnancy. The receptor set was obtained from a female donor with multiple sclerosis, enrolled in a pregnancy study.

This chain links TRBV7-8 with TRBJ1-5; 7 bases are shared with TRBD1. This CDR3 has 15 amino acids. Germline V lookup: CDR1 SGHVS, CDR2 FQNEAQ. With 5 bases clipped from V and 4 bases from J, the junction kept 8 bases outside the gene matches. This chain's CDR3 is CASSPERTGNQPQHF. CDR3 nucleotide sequence: TGTGCCAGCAGCCCCGAGAGGACAGGAAATCAGCCCCAGCATTTT.

The chain joins TRBV27 to TRBJ1-1, with D perhaps TRBD1 (5 bases). The CDR3 consists of 14 residues. Germline lookup yields CDR1 MNHEY and CDR2 SMNVEV (reference sequence). V gave up 1 base and J gave up 1 base, with 7 bases separating them. The chain's CDR3 is CASSLWGGNTEAFF. CDR3 coding DNA: TGTGCCAGCAGTTTATGGGGGGGGAACACTGAAGCTTTCTTT.

The rearrangement joins TRBV9 to TRBJ1-3; D is undetermined. Germline CDR1 SGDLS, CDR2 YYNGEE. There are 13 residues in the CDR3. V lost 4 bases and J lost 0, with 5 bases in between. CDR3 sequence: CASSISSGNTIYF. Here the CDR3 DNA reads TGTGCCAGCAGCATTAGCTCTGGAAACACCATATATTTT.

This chain connects TRBV19 to TRBJ2-1; TRBD2 aligns across 14 bases. The length of the CDR3 is 19 residues. Germline lookup yields CDR1 LNHDA and CDR2 SQIVND (reference sequence). V lost 10 bases to trimming and J lost 2 bases; unmatched junction nucleotides: 16. The CDR3 loop is CATKTPGLAGAGPYNEQFF. In nucleotides, the CDR3 is TGTGCCACCAAGACTCCGGGACTAGCGGGGGCCGGCCCCTACAATGAGCAGTTCTTC.

The chain uses TRBV27 and TRBJ2-1; 10 positions agree with TRBD2. Looked up from germline, CDR1 is MNHEY and CDR2 is SMNVEV (reference sequence). CDR3 length: 14 amino acids. The ends lost 9 bases at V and 2 bases at J; junction bases unmatched: 4. CDR3 region: CASTLAGAYNEQFF. CDR3 bases: TGTGCCAGTACCCTAGCGGGGGCCTACAATGAGCAGTTCTTC.

V is TRBV6-4 and J is TRBJ2-3; D is undetermined. Germline CDR1 reads MRHNA; CDR2 reads SNTAGT. V lost 2 bases to trimming and J lost 6 bases, with 6 bases between them. The CDR3 is 12 amino acids. The CDR3 loop reads CASSDGSDTQYF. The DNA of the CDR3 is TGTGCCAGCAGTGACGGCAGTGATACGCAGTATTTT.

This clone was counted once. The genes are TRBV28 and TRBJ1-4, with a possible D match to TRBD1 (5 bases). In germline, CDR1 is MDHEN, CDR2 SYDVKM. The CDR3 runs 14 residues. The V end was cut by 7 bases, the J end by 0 bases, with 9 bases between. CDR3 sequence: CASKTTATNEKLFF. Here the CDR3 DNA reads TGTGCCAGCAAAACGACAGCAACTAATGAAAAACTGTTTTTT.

A single count supports this clone. The V gene is TRBV9, the J gene TRBJ1-2; TRBD1 matches 9 bases. The J segment lost 4 bases and the V segment lost 1 base, leaving 14 bases of the junction unmatched. The CDR3 has 18 amino acids. Looked up from germline, CDR1 is SGDLS and CDR2 is YYNGEE. The CDR3 reads CASSVRDRAGSGGYGYTF. In DNA form, the CDR3 reads TGTGCCAGCAGCGTACGGGACAGGGCTGGCTCCGGCGGCTATGGCTACACCTTC. Combining the CDR3 with reference TRBV9 and TRBJ1-2 gives the whole variable domain DSGVTQTPKHLITATGQRVTLRCSPRSGDLSVYWYQQSLDQGLQFLIQYYNGEERAKGNILERFSAQQFPDLHSELNLSSLELGDSALYFCASSVRDRAGSGGYGYTFGSGTRLTVV.

The chain carries TRBV9 and TRBJ2-7; 7 positions agree with TRBD1. Per the germline V gene, CDR1 is SGDLS and CDR2 is YYNGEE. The CDR3 length is 14 residues. V lost 0 bases and J lost 3; bases outside the gene matches: 3. The chain's CDR3 is CASSVGGQRYEQYF. The CDR3 region has the DNA TGTGCCAGCAGCGTAGGGGGACAGCGCTACGAGCAGTACTTC.

This chain joins TRBV6-5 and TRBJ2-7; D call uncertain. Germline-derived CDR1 and CDR2 are MNHEY and SVGAGI. The CDR3 length is 15 residues. The V and J ends lost 6 bases and 5 bases respectively, with 20 bases between them. The CDR3 sequence is CASSPKDEAYDEQYF. CDR3 nucleotide sequence: TGTGCCAGCAGCCCGAAAGACGAGGCCTACGACGAGCAGTACTTC.

The rearrangement uses TRBV29-1 and TRBJ2-7; TRBD1 aligns across 11 bases. Looked up from germline, CDR1 is SQVTM and CDR2 is ANQGSEA. J was trimmed by 6 bases and V by 3 bases; bases with no gene match: 4. The CDR3 length is 13 residues. CDR3 coding DNA: TGCAGCGTTGATTTAGGGACAGGGGGCGAGCAGTACTTC. Translation: CSVDLGTGGEQYF.

The V call is TRBV9, the J call TRBJ1-3; perhaps TRBD1 as D (6 bases). CDR1 SGDLS and CDR2 YYNGEE come from the germline V gene. The CDR3 has 16 amino acids. The V and J ends lost 0 bases and 0 bases respectively, with 10 bases between them. The CDR3 DNA sequence: TGTGCCAGCAGCGTAGAGGTGGGGGCCTCTGGAAACACCATATATTTT. This codes for CASSVEVGASGNTIYF.

This chain uses TRBV5-1 with TRBJ1-1; 8 positions match TRBD1. There are 15 residues in the CDR3. V shed 7 bases, J shed 5 bases, and the junction held 13 bases outside the gene matches. Germline V lookup: CDR1 SGHRS, CDR2 YFSETQ. The CDR3 spells CASAGYPGGGTEAFF. The CDR3 coding sequence is TGCGCCAGCGCCGGATACCCAGGGGGCGGGACTGAAGCTTTCTTT.

The chain couples TRBV5-6 to TRBJ1-2; D gene uncertain. This CDR3 has 15 amino acids. Trimming stripped 0 bases from V and 4 bases from J, with 13 bases between. Looked up from germline, CDR1 is SGHDT and CDR2 is YYEEEE. The CDR3 loop is CASSLANLEFYGYTF. The CDR3 bases are TGTGCCAGCAGCTTGGCCAACTTGGAGTTCTATGGCTACACCTTC.

The gene calls are TRBV6-5 and TRBJ2-7; D unresolved. The CDR3 length is 14 residues. From germline, CDR1 is MNHEY and CDR2 SVGAGI. The V end was cut by 0 bases, the J end by 1 base, with 7 bases between. The CDR3 region has the DNA TGTGCCAGCAGTTACTCGAGCCGGTCCTACGAGCAGTACTTC. It encodes CASSYSSRSYEQYF.

This chain joins TRBV9 and TRBJ2-5, with D perhaps TRBD1 (7 bases). V was pared by 0 bases and J by 4 bases, with 16 bases between. The CDR3 has 16 amino acids. Germline-derived CDR1 and CDR2 are SGDLS and YYNGEE. The DNA of the CDR3 is TGTGCCAGCAGCGTAGGCCAGGGGGGACGGGGAGAGACCCAGTACTTC. This translates into CASSVGQGGRGETQYF.

This chain links TRBV10-3 with TRBJ2-1, with 7 nucleotides matching TRBD2. The germline gives CDR1 ENHRY, CDR2 SYGVKD. The V gene end was trimmed by 7 bases and the J gene end by 9 bases; junction bases not matched to a gene: 9. The CDR3 is made up of 13 amino acids. CDR3 region: CAITGETSSEQFF. Written as DNA, the CDR3 is TGTGCCATCACTGGAGAGACTAGCAGTGAGCAGTTCTTC.

The chain is built from TRBV29-1 and TRBJ1-4; D perhaps matches TRBD1 (6 bases). The germline V gene encodes CDR1 SQVTM and CDR2 ANQGSEA. This CDR3 spans 14 amino acids. Trimming removed 5 bases at V and 3 bases at J, with 13 bases between. For the CDR3, the DNA is TGCAGCGTTAGGGGGGGCGCGGCTAATGAAAAACTGTTTTTT. Amino acids: CSVRGGAANEKLFF.

J is TRBJ2-2 and V is TRBV15; D is possibly TRBD1 (7 bases). Trimming pared 5 bases from V and 4 bases from J, leaving 14 bases between. The germline V gene has CDR1 LNHNV and CDR2 YYDKDF (reference sequence). The CDR3 has 15 residues. The DNA of the CDR3 is TGTGCCACCAGCGGTTCAGGGGGGTTCACCGGGGAGCTGTTTTTT. Protein: CATSGSGGFTGELFF.

CDR3 nucleotides: TGCGCCAGCAGCCAAAGGGCGGGTCCATCCTACGAGCAGTACTTC. Encoded protein: CASSQRAGPSYEQYF. This rearrangement joins TRBV4-1 to TRBJ2-7, with D tentatively TRBD2 (5 bases). This CDR3 is built from 15 residues. The germline V gene encodes CDR1 MGHRA and CDR2 YSYEKL. Trimming pared 2 bases from V and 1 base from J, leaving 12 bases between.

The chain has TRBV18 and TRBJ1-4; 9 nucleotides align to TRBD1. Germline CDR1 and CDR2: KGHSH and LQKENI. The CDR3 length is 18 residues. Trimming cost V 4 bases and J 8 bases; bases outside gene matches: 17. CDR3 bases: TGTGCCAGCTCACTCAGGACAGGGGACTTTGGAAAAGGAGAAAAACTGTTTTTT. It yields the protein CASSLRTGDFGKGEKLFF.

The V call is TRBV4-1, the J call TRBJ2-5; 7 bases are a match to TRBD2. V shed 0 bases and J 3 bases; nucleotides not matched to a gene: 4. CDR1 is MGHRA, CDR2 YSYEKL, per germline. The CDR3 is 15 residues long. DNA of the CDR3: TGCGCCAGCAGCCAAGAGTTAGCGGGTGAAGAGACCCAGTACTTC. This sequence encodes CASSQELAGEETQYF.

This clone was detected only a few times. CDR3 sequence reads: CASSSRGTYNEQFF. The DNA for the CDR3 is TGTGCCAGCAGTTCCCGGGGGACCTACAATGAGCAGTTCTTC. The J gene is TRBJ2-1, the V gene TRBV6-5, with D maybe TRBD2 (6 bases). V dropped 4 bases and J dropped 2 bases, with 9 bases sitting between them. CDR3 size: 14 residues. CDR1 is MNHEY and CDR2 is SVGAGI in the germline V gene.

The rearrangement uses TRBV29-1 and TRBJ2-1, with a possible D match to TRBD2 (6 bases). Germline V gives CDR1 SQVTM, CDR2 ANQGSEA. The CDR3 runs to 13 residues. The V gene lost 6 bases and the J gene lost 0 bases, with 9 bases spanning the gap. CDR3 DNA: TGCAGCGTAGCGGGTGGCTCCTACAATGAGCAGTTCTTC. Amino acid sequence: CSVAGGSYNEQFF.